One and the same sample provided the 15 T cell receptor beta chains below, sequenced in a study of breast tumors, draining lymph nodes, adjacent tissues. Via MiXCR, TCRdb re-called the multiplex PCR reads, giving one row per CDR3 protein. Of around 300,000 distinct CDR3 sequences in the sample, 30% to 35% were seen once. The lymph nodes were axillary draining lymph nodes from breast cancer patients. Specimen: axillary lymph node tissue. The origin of the receptors is a female donor with breast cancer. Some clones in this sample may be carry-over from other donors' samples.

This clonotype was observed many times. The V gene is TRBV7-2, the J gene TRBJ1-2; D might be TRBD1 (5 bases). Germline-derived CDR1 and CDR2 are SGHTA and FQGNSA. Trimming removed 4 bases from V and 5 bases from J, with 17 bases in between. This CDR3 spans 15 amino acids. The chain's CDR3 is CASSYIDRTSYGYTF. The DNA for the CDR3 is TGTGCCAGCAGCTATATAGACAGAACCTCTTATGGCTACACCTTC.

This rearrangement joins TRBV30 to TRBJ2-1, with a tentative D call TRBD2 (5 bases). This CDR3 has 15 residues. Germline CDR1 and CDR2: GTSNPN and SVGIG (reference sequence). V was pared by 2 bases and J by 4 bases, with 15 bases between. In nucleotides, the CDR3 is TGTGCCTGGAGTCAAGGGAGTTCCGTTTACAATGAGCAGTTCTTC. The encoded protein is CAWSQGSSVYNEQFF.

At least ten counts were recorded for this clonotype. This chain links TRBV6-1 with TRBJ2-1; no clear D. Deletions cut 7 bases from V and 9 bases from J, with 7 bases between. Germline values: CDR1 MNHNS, CDR2 SASEGT. The length of the CDR3 is 10 residues. The DNA for the CDR3 is TGTGCCAGCAATCGTGTTGAGCAGTTCTTC. It translates to CASNRVEQFF.

The chain employs TRBV7-2 and TRBJ1-1, with D tentatively TRBD1 (5 bases). V lost 3 bases to trimming and J lost 0 bases, with 8 bases between them. The CDR3 covers 14 residues. Germline lookup yields CDR1 SGHTA and CDR2 FQGNSA. The CDR3 region has the DNA TGTGCCAGCAGCTTGGGACCGATGAACACTGAAGCTTTCTTT. This translates into CASSLGPMNTEAFF.

V and J are TRBV5-1 and TRBJ2-2, with TRBD1 identical over 7 bases. The length of the CDR3 is 16 residues. Germline assignment: CDR1 SGHRS and CDR2 YFSETQ. V trimming: 4 bases; J trimming: 3 bases; junction bases outside the gene matches: 9. DNA of the CDR3: TGCGCCAGCAGCCTCGGACAGGCGGTGGACACCGGGGAGCTGTTTTTT. Encoded protein: CASSLGQAVDTGELFF.

This clonotype appeared many times. V and J are TRBV24-1 and TRBJ2-1; 12 nucleotides agree with TRBD2. V dropped 3 bases and J dropped 7; count of bases not matched to a gene: 9. Per germline, CDR1 KGHDR and CDR2 SFDVKD. CDR3 length: 17 residues. In nucleotides, the CDR3 is TGTGCCACCAGTGATGGGAAGACTAGCGGGAGAAATAATGAGCAGTTCTTC. Residues: CATSDGKTSGRNNEQFF.

J is TRBJ2-1 and V is TRBV3-1; 8 positions match TRBD2. Germline CDR1 and CDR2: LGHDT and YNNKEL (reference sequence). The CDR3 is 16 residues long. V lost 6 bases, J lost 2 bases, and 9 bases stayed unmatched. The CDR3, as DNA: TGTGCCAGCAGTGCCTGGGGTAGCGGGACCTACAATGAGCAGTTCTTC. The encoded protein is CASSAWGSGTYNEQFF.

About this clonotype: Compared with germline, one end of the junction differs, possibly owing to a read error. The rearrangement uses TRBV15 and TRBJ2-7; D may be TRBD1 (6 bases). Germline assignment: CDR1 LNHNV and CDR2 YYDKDF (reference sequence). The CDR3 is 14 residues long. CDR3 protein: CASSPAGVNYEQYF. The CDR3 coding sequence is TGTGCCAGCAGCCCCGCAGGGGTAAACTACGAGCAGTACTTC.

This clonotype was detected a few times. This chain's CDR3 is CASSVLAGGGTDTQYF. The DNA of the CDR3 is TGTGCCAGCAGCGTACTAGCGGGCGGCGGCACAGATACGCAGTATTTT. The chain uses TRBV12-3 or TRBV12-4 and TRBJ2-3, with 9 bases identical to TRBD2. The CDR3 totals 16 residues. Unmatched junction bases numbered 8, after V lost 6 bases and J lost 1 base.

This clonotype came up a few times. This chain connects TRBV6-1 to TRBJ2-7; 14 positions match TRBD2. CDR3 length: 18 amino acids. Germline CDR1 MNHNS, CDR2 SASEGT. Trimming cost V 3 bases and J 4 bases; bases outside gene matches: 11. CDR3 nucleotide sequence: TGTGCCAGCAGTGAGACACGTGGACTAGCGGGAGGTGGTTACGAGCAGTACTTC. It encodes CASSETRGLAGGGYEQYF.

This clonotype was seen many times. V usage is TRBV5-1 and J usage is TRBJ2-5; TRBD2 matches 7 bases. Germline V gene data show CDR1 as SGHRS and CDR2 as YFSETQ. V lost 4 bases and J lost 9; bases outside the gene matches: 15. This CDR3 is 15 amino acids long. Written as DNA, the CDR3 is TGCGCCAGCAGCCGAGACACGACTAGCCCGGAGGCCCAGTACTTC. Residues: CASSRDTTSPEAQYF.

This clonotype has a count of ten or more. The chain couples TRBV7-9 to TRBJ2-1, with no clear D. Germline CDR1 and CDR2: SEHNR and FQNEAQ (reference sequence). Trimming stripped 5 bases from V and 8 bases from J, with 13 bases between. This CDR3 spans 13 amino acids. CDR3 sequence: CASSPPEGHEQFF. The CDR3 nucleotides are TGTGCCAGCAGCCCCCCGGAAGGGCATGAGCAGTTCTTC.

V usage is TRBV29-1 and J usage is TRBJ1-1; no clear D. The CDR3 sequence is 12 residues long. Germline V CDR1 and CDR2: SQVTM, ANQGSEA. Trimming took 5 bases from V and 1 from J, leaving 8 bases between them. CDR3 region: CSVQETNTEAFF. The DNA of the CDR3 is TGCAGCGTTCAGGAGACGAACACTGAAGCTTTCTTT.

This clonotype has ten or more counts. The V call is TRBV2, the J call TRBJ1-2; 8 bases map to TRBD1. The junction had 8 bases not matched to a gene; V was cut back by 5 bases and J by 3 bases. CDR1 is SNHLY, CDR2 FYNNEI, per germline. The CDR3 is 15 residues long. The CDR3 is CASSYLDRVDYGYTF. The CDR3 region has the DNA TGTGCCAGCAGTTACCTGGACAGGGTGGACTATGGCTACACCTTC. Based on the CDR3 plus reference TRBV2 and TRBJ1-2, the full variable domain is EPEVTQTPSHQVTQMGQEVILRCVPISNHLYFYWYRQILGQKVEFLVSFYNNEISEKSEIFDDQFSVERPDGSNFTLKIRSTKLEDSAMYFCASSYLDRVDYGYTFGSGTRLTVV.

This clonotype was counted ten times or more. The chain uses TRBV19 and TRBJ2-5, with TRBD2 identical over 8 bases. CDR1 is LNHDA and CDR2 is SQIVND in the germline V gene (reference sequence). This CDR3 contains 15 residues. Trimming removed 3 bases from V and 2 bases from J; junction bases left unmatched: 5. The CDR3 bases are TGTGCCAGTAGTATGGGAGCTAGCGGGCAAGAGACCCAGTACTTC. It encodes CASSMGASGQETQYF.